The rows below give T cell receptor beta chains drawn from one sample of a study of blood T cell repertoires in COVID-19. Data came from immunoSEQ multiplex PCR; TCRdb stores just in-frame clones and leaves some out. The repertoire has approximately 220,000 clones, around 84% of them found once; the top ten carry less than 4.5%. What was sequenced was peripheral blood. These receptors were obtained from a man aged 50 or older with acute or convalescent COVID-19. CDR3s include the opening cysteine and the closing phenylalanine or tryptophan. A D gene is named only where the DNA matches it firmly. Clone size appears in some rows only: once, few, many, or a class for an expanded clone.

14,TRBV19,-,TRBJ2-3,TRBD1,TGTGCCAGTAGTCTAGACAGGGGAACAGATACGCAGTATTTT,CASSLDRGTDTQYF
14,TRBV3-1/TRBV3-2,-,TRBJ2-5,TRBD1,TGTGCCAGCAGCCCATCGACAGGGGAAGAGACCCAGTACTTC,CASSPSTGEETQYF
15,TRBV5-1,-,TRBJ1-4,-,TGCGCCAGCAGCGGGGGGACCCCGGGGGTCGAAAAACTGTTTTTT,CASSGGTPGVEKLFF
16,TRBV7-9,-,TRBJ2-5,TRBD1,TGTGCCAGCAGCTTAGGGGACAGGGGGCTTTCGGAGACCCAGTACTTC,CASSLGDRGLSETQYF
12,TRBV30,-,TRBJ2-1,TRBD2,TGTGCCTGGACCGGACTAGATTTTGAGCAGTTCTTC,CAWTGLDFEQFF
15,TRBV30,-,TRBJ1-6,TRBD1,TGTGCCTGGAGTTCCGGGACAGGGGTTGGCTCACCCCTCCACTTT,CAWSSGTGVGSPLHF
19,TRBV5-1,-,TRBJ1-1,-,TGCGCCAGCAGCTTGGAACCCCTCACGGACAGTTATATGAACACTGAAGCTTTCTTT,CASSLEPLTDSYMNTEAFF
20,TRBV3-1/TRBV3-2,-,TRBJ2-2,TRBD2,TGTGCCAGCAGCCAAGGACGTGGACTAGCGGGGGGGCGGCGAACCGGGGAGCTGTTTTTT,CASSQGRGLAGGRRTGELFF
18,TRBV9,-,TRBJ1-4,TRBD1,TGTGCCAGCAGCAGGGGGCTGCTTTCAAGCGCAACTAATGAAAAACTGTTTTTT,CASSRGLLSSATNEKLFF
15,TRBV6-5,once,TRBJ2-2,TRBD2,TGTGCCAGCACCAGGGCTAGCGGGGGATCCGGGGAGCTGTTTTTT,CASTRASGGSGELFF
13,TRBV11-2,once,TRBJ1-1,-,TGTGCCAGCAGCTTCTCTCGCGACACTGAAGCTTTCTTT,CASSFSRDTEAFF
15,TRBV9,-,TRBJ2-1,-,TGTGCCAGCAGCGTAGGGCACTACGGGGGCAATGAGCAGTTCTTC,CASSVGHYGGNEQFF
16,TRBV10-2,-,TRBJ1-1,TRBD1,TGCGCCAGCAGCACCCCTCGACAGGGGGCGGGCACTGAAGCTTTCTTT,CASSTPRQGAGTEAFF
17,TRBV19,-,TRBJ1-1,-,TGTGCCAGTAGTATAGCCAGGGCTACATTACAGAACACTGAAGCTTTCTTT,CASSIARATLQNTEAFF
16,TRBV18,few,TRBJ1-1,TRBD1,TGTGCCAGCTCACCTGACAGGGGGCCATTGAACACTGAAGCTTTCTTT,CASSPDRGPLNTEAFF
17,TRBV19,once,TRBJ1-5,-,TGTGCCAGTAGTATAAGGGCCGGGGGATATGGCAATCAGCCCCAGCATTTT,CASSIRAGGYGNQPQHF
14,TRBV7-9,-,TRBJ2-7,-,TGTGCCAGCAGCTTAGCCGGAGGGCTCCGCGAGCAGTACTTC,CASSLAGGLREQYF
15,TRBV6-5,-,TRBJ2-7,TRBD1,TGTGCCAGCACCCTGGGGGGGACAGGGAACTACGAGCAGTACTTC,CASTLGGTGNYEQYF
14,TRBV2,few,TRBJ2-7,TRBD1,TGTGCCAGCATAAAGTCGGCAGGGGGACACGAGCAGTACTTC,CASIKSAGGHEQYF
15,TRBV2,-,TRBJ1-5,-,TGTGCCAGCAGTCCACGGGACACCAACAATCAGCCCCAGCATTTT,CASSPRDTNNQPQHF
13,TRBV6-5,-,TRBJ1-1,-,TGTGCCAGCAATACATTTATGAACACTGAAGCTTTCTTT,CASNTFMNTEAFF
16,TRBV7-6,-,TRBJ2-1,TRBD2,TGTGCCAGCAGCTACGCCCCGGTCGGGGGGTTAAATGAGCAGTTCTTC,CASSYAPVGGLNEQFF
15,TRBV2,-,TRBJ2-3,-,TGTGCCAGCAGTGTCGGGCAGGGGACCACAGATACGCAGTATTTT,CASSVGQGTTDTQYF
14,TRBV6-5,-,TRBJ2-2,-,TGTGCCAGCAAACGACGGAGGAACACCGGGGAGCTGTTTTTT,CASKRRRNTGELFF
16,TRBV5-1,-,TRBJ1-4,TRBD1,TGCGCCAGCAGCCGACAGGGGCGTCCAACTAATGAAAAACTGTTTTTT,CASSRQGRPTNEKLFF
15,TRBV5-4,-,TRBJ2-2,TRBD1,TGTGCCAGCAGCTTAGGACAGGGTCTGACCGGGGAGCTGTTTTTT,CASSLGQGLTGELFF
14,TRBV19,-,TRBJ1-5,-,TGTGCCAGTAGTATAGATCTAATCGGTGGTCCCCAGCATTTT,CASSIDLIGGPQHF
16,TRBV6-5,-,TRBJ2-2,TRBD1,TGTGCCAGCAGTTCCAGGACAGGGGGCTCCACCGGGGAGCTGTTTTTT,CASSSRTGGSTGELFF
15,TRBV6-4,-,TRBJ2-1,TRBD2,TGTGCCAGCAGTGAATATTTAGCGGGGGGGTTTGAGCAGTTCTTC,CASSEYLAGGFEQFF
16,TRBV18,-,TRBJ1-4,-,TGTGCCAGCTCACCCCACCCCGGCGGTGTAGGTGCAAAACTGTTTTTT,CASSPHPGGVGAKLFF
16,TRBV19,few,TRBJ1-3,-,TGTGCCAGTAGTAGGGAGGTCACTGACCCTGGAAACACCATATATTTT,CASSREVTDPGNTIYF
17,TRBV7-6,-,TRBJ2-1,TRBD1,TGTGCCAGCAGCACCGGTCGAGGACAGGGATCCTACAATGAGCAGTTCTTC,CASSTGRGQGSYNEQFF
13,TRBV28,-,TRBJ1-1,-,TGTGCCAGCAGACTGGACAGACCCGCTGAAGCTTTCTTT,CASRLDRPAEAFF
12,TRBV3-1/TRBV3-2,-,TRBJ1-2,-,TGTGCCAGCAGCCAAGCCCGCTATGGCTACACCTTC,CASSQARYGYTF
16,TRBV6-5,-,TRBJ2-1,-,TGTGCCAGCAGTTACCCATCTAGGCTGGGGCACAATGAGCAGTTCTTC,CASSYPSRLGHNEQFF
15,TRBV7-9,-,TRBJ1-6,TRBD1,TGTGCCAGCAGCCCTCCGGGACAGCATAATTCACCCCTCCACTTT,CASSPPGQHNSPLHF
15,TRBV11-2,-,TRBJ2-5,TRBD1,TGTGCCAGCAGCTTAGTGGGACAGGGCGGGGAGACCCAGTACTTC,CASSLVGQGGETQYF
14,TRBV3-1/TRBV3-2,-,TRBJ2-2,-,TGTGCCAGCAGCCTGGGGGGGAACACCGGGGAGCTGTTTTTT,CASSLGGNTGELFF
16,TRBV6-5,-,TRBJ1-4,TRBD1,TGTGCCAGCAGTTACTCAAGGGGGCGTTCGGTTGAAAAACTGTTTTTT,CASSYSRGRSVEKLFF
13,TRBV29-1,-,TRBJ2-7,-,TGCAGCGTATCCTCCCCGCGAGCCTACGAGCAGTACTTC,CSVSSPRAYEQYF
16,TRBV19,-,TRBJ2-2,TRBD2,TGTGCCAGTAGTCGACTAGCGGGGGTCAACACCGGGGAGCTGTTTTTT,CASSRLAGVNTGELFF
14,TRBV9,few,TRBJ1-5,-,TGTGCCAGCAGCGTGACAGATAGCAATCAGCCCCAGCATTTT,CASSVTDSNQPQHF
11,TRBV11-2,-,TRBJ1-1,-,TGTGCCAGCAGCTTTTTAACTGAAGCTTTCTTT,CASSFLTEAFF
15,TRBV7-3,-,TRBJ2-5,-,TGTGCCAGCAGCTTAGGGGGGGCCGGCGGCGAGACCCAGTACTTC,CASSLGGAGGETQYF
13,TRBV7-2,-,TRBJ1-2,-,TGTGCCAGCAGCTTACCAGCAGGCTATGGCTACACCTTC,CASSLPAGYGYTF